The source of this T cell receptor (beta chain) is a study of blood T cell repertoires in COVID-19. TCRdb keeps only in-frame clones here, not all; method: immunoSEQ multiplex PCR. The sample carries 150,000 to 200,000 clones, over 75% recorded once. Germline V gene data show CDR1 as MRHNA and CDR2 as SNTAGT. Between the trimmed V and J ends, which lost 6 bases and 10 bases, there was a span of 13 bases. The CDR3 is 12 amino acids. This chain joins TRBV6-4 and TRBJ2-1, with a tentative D call TRBD2 (6 bases). This receptor was obtained from a woman younger than 35 who had recovered from COVID-19. The sequenced sample consisted of PBMCs or T cells enriched from blood (not recorded which). CDR3 DNA sequence: TGTGCCAGCAGCCCTAACGGGGGAGAGCAGTTCTTC. This encodes CASSPNGGEQFF.